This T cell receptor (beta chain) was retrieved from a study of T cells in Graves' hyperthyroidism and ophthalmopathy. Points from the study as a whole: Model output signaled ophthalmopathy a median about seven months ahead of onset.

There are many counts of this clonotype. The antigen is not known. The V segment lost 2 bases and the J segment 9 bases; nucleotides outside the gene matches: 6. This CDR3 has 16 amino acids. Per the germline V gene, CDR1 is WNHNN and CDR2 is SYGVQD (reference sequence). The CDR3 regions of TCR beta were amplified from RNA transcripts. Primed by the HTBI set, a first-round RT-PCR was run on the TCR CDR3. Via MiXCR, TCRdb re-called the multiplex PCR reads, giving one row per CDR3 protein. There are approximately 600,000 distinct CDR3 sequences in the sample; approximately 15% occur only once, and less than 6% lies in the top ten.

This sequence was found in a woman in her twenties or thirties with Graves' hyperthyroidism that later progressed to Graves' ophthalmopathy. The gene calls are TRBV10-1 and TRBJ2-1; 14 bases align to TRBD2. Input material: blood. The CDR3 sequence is CASSEPGLAGEGEQFF. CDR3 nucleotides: TGCGCCAGCAGTGAGCCGGGACTAGCGGGAGAGGGTGAGCAGTTCTTC.